The 22 T cell receptor beta chains below come from one sample, sequenced in a study of CXCR3-negative and CXCR3-positive naive CD8 T cells. It was by 5' RACE with UMI labels that the TRB cDNA libraries were prepared. One entry per CDR3 protein, without DNA, is what TCRdb gives after re-calling the 5' RACE reads. The data show 70,000 to 95,000 distinct CDR3 sequences, and the top ten clones hold approximately 1.5%. The sequencing input was naive CXCR3- CD8+ T cells from blood. This sample's subset: CD45RO-CCR7+CD27+CD95- naive CD8+ T cells lacking CXCR3 (TNR3-). The origin of the receptors is a human donor in good health. Some clones in this sample may be carry-over from other donors' samples.

The gene calls are TRBV4-1 and TRBJ1-1. Germline values: CDR1 MGHRA, CDR2 YSYEKL. The CDR3 totals 14 residues. The CDR3 spells CASSQDSLNTEAFF.

This rearrangement joins TRBV4-1 to TRBJ2-3; the TRBD1 assignment by TCRdb is unverifiable without DNA. CDR1 MGHRA and CDR2 YSYEKL come from the germline V gene. The CDR3 runs 17 residues. CDR3 loop: CASSPSPGIVSTDTQYF.

This rearrangement joins TRBV20-1 to TRBJ1-2. The CDR3 is 15 amino acids. Germline lookup yields CDR1 DFQATT and CDR2 SNEGSKA (reference sequence). The CDR3 sequence: CSARDAKYPNYGYTF.

The gene calls are TRBV5-1 and TRBJ2-3. The CDR3 totals 14 residues. Germline V gene data show CDR1 as SGHRS and CDR2 as YFSETQ. The CDR3 is CASSLGPYTDTQYF.

This chain joins TRBV7-8 and TRBJ1-2; TCRdb designates TRBD1, a call that cannot be tested without DNA. The CDR3 loop spans 17 amino acids. The germline V gene encodes CDR1 SGHVS and CDR2 FQNEAQ. The CDR3 reads CASSLTHYNRGGYGYTF.

The chain is built from TRBV20-1 and TRBJ2-5; TCRdb names TRBD1, which stays unverified in the absence of DNA. CDR1 and CDR2 (germline): DFQATT, SNEGSKA (reference sequence). The CDR3 has 15 residues. CDR3 residues: CSAYNRGPAQETQYF.

V gene TRBV28 combines with J gene TRBJ2-1. CDR3 length: 13 amino acids. Germline-derived CDR1 and CDR2 are MDHEN and SYDVKM. This CDR3 reads CASSQNFGHEQFF.

The chain is built from TRBV12-3 or TRBV12-4 and TRBJ2-7; TCRdb calls TRBD1, which cannot be checked without DNA. The CDR3 spans 12 residues. CDR3: CASSRGGTEQYF.

The chain combines TRBV28 with TRBJ2-7; there is no DNA to check the TCRdb D call of TRBD2. CDR1 is MDHEN, CDR2 SYDVKM, per germline. The CDR3 has 19 residues. The CDR3 reads CASSSPRWTSGRASHEQYF.

The chain combines TRBV7-9 with TRBJ2-3; the D call of TRBD1 rests on TCRdb alone, since no DNA is present to check it. The germline gives CDR1 SEHNR, CDR2 FQNEAQ (reference sequence). There are 15 residues in the CDR3. The CDR3 loop is CASSSRTGERDTQYF.

The rearrangement joins TRBV5-4 to TRBJ2-7. CDR1 and CDR2 (germline): SGHNT, YYREEE (reference sequence). This CDR3 is 13 amino acids long. CDR3 sequence: CASSPSSTSEQYF.

The CDR3 loop reads CASSWASGLDYEQFF. The V and J genes are TRBV27 and TRBJ2-1; TCRdb gives TRBD2 as the D gene, but with no DNA this cannot be confirmed. Germline V gene lookup returns CDR1 MNHEY and CDR2 SMNVEV (reference sequence). This CDR3 region has 15 residues.

The chain links TRBV6-2 or TRBV6-3 to TRBJ2-7; TCRdb proposes TRBD1, but this gene call is untestable without DNA. Germline CDR1 MNHEY, CDR2 SVGEGT. The CDR3 is 12 residues long. The CDR3 loop is CASEGISYEQYF.

The J gene is TRBJ2-7, the V gene TRBV7-9; TCRdb outputs TRBD1, but without DNA this stays unchecked. Germline CDR1 and CDR2: SEHNR and FQNEAQ (reference sequence). There are 13 residues in the CDR3. This CDR3 reads CASSFQGTYEQYF. The complete variable domain, with remaining parts taken from reference TRBV7-9 and TRBJ2-7, reads DTGVSQNPRHKITKRGQNVTFRCDPISEHNRLYWYRQTLGQGPEFLTYFQNEAQLEKSRLLSDRFSAERPKGSFSTLEIQRTEQGDSAMYLCASSFQGTYEQYFGPGTRLTVT.

This sequence joins TRBV28 and TRBJ2-1. Per germline, CDR1 MDHEN and CDR2 SYDVKM. The length of the CDR3 is 14 residues. CDR3 region: CASSPTGSYNEQFF.

The V call is TRBV29-1, the J call TRBJ2-1; the D call of TRBD1 rests on TCRdb alone, since no DNA is present to check it. The CDR3 covers 15 residues. Germline V gives CDR1 SQVTM, CDR2 ANQGSEA. CDR3 sequence: CSASGSAVIYNEQFF.

The gene calls are TRBV4-3 and TRBJ1-2; TCRdb reports TRBD1, a call that lacks DNA to check it against. Germline CDR1 and CDR2: LGHNA and YSLEER. This CDR3 spans 15 amino acids. The CDR3 region is CASSAVTGADYGYTF.

This chain joins TRBV4-3 and TRBJ2-2; the TCRdb call, TRBD1, lacks DNA for checking. Germline CDR1 and CDR2: LGHNA and YSLEER. This CDR3 contains 16 residues. The CDR3 spells CASSQGIGGEIGELFF.

This chain uses TRBV2 with TRBJ2-1. Germline V gene data show CDR1 as SNHLY and CDR2 as FYNNEI. The CDR3 is made up of 11 amino acids. This chain's CDR3 is CASLAYNEQFF.

The V call is TRBV5-5, the J call TRBJ2-1; the D gene TCRdb calls, TRBD1, cannot be checked with no DNA. The length of the CDR3 is 13 residues. In germline, CDR1 is SGHKS, CDR2 YYEKEE (reference sequence). The CDR3 sequence is CASRGPPEDGQFF.

The rearrangement uses TRBV29-1 and TRBJ1-2. Germline V gene lookup returns CDR1 SQVTM and CDR2 ANQGSEA. The length of the CDR3 is 11 residues. CDR3 protein: CSVLIRGLRTF.

This chain uses TRBV5-1 with TRBJ2-7; as DNA is missing, the TRBD1 call by TCRdb cannot be tested. The CDR3 has 14 residues. CDR1 and CDR2 from the germline V gene are SGHRS and YFSETQ. CDR3 sequence: CASTTQGKRDEQYF.